Below are 12 T cell receptor beta chains sequenced from a single sample in a study of blood T cells in healthy people across ages. With a J-beta primer mix and a sample-barcoded 5' primer, a second PCR ran roughly 6 to 11 cycles. TCRdb re-called the 5' RACE reads with MiXCR, one entry per CDR3 protein. This sample has 650,000 to 900,000 distinct CDR3 sequences; less than 80% occur once, and the top ten carry about 30%. Sequenced material: blood. Receptors were obtained from a man between 25 and 39 years old in good health.

The CDR3 DNA reads TGCGCCAGCAGCCAAGATGGAAACAGGGGGCCCCAGCATTTT. Translated, it gives CASSQDGNRGPQHF. V and J are TRBV4-3 and TRBJ1-5; TRBD1 matches at 7 bases. The trim removed 0 bases at V and 9 bases at J, leaving 5 bases unmatched. This CDR3 is 14 amino acids long. The germline V gene has CDR1 LGHNA and CDR2 YSLEER.

V and J are TRBV6-2 or TRBV6-3 and TRBJ1-5, with 9 bases identical to TRBD1. This CDR3 has 17 amino acids. Trimming took 2 bases from V and 4 from J; bases not matched to a gene: 9. The V gene's germline CDR1 is MNHEY and CDR2 SVGEGT. CDR3 sequence reads: CASSYPRTGAKNQPQHF. Here the CDR3 DNA reads TGTGCCAGCAGTTACCCGCGGACAGGGGCGAAAAATCAGCCCCAGCATTTT.

CDR3 nucleotides: TGCGCCAGCAGCCAAACTCCGGGACGGATAAACATTCAGTACTTC. Translation gives CASSQTPGRINIQYF. This sequence joins TRBV4-3 and TRBJ2-4, with D perhaps TRBD1 or TRBD2 (5 bases each). The germline V gene encodes CDR1 LGHNA and CDR2 YSLEER. The CDR3 loop spans 15 amino acids. V was shortened by 2 bases and J by 6 bases, with 14 bases between the two germline ends.

The rearrangement uses TRBV10-3 and TRBJ1-2, with TRBD1 matching 11 bases. V lost 5 bases, J lost 5 bases, and 13 bases stayed unmatched. Looked up from germline, CDR1 is ENHRY and CDR2 is SYGVKD. CDR3 size: 17 residues. In DNA form, the CDR3 reads TGTGCCATCAGTAACCTCCGGACAGGGGGCGAATCTTATGGCTACACCTTC. Translation: CAISNLRTGGESYGYTF.

The chain couples TRBV18 to TRBJ2-4; tentatively, D is TRBD2 (5 bases). Germline V lookup: CDR1 KGHSH, CDR2 LQKENI. The CDR3 consists of 20 residues. V was trimmed by 1 base and J by 4 bases, leaving 26 bases between them. CDR3 sequence: CASSPREYPGGRSVKNIQYF. CDR3 nucleotides: TGTGCCAGCTCACCACGGGAGTATCCGGGTGGGCGCAGCGTGAAAAACATTCAGTACTTC.

This clonotype has only a few counts. The chain has TRBV6-6 and TRBJ1-5; 9 nucleotides align to TRBD1. This CDR3 is built from 16 residues. In germline, CDR1 is MNHNY, CDR2 SVGAGI (reference sequence). V was clipped by 7 bases and J by 2 bases; unmatched bases: 9. CDR3 sequence (DNA): TGTGCCAGCATTCAAATGGGACAGGGAGGCAATCAGCCCCAGCATTTT. Translating gives CASIQMGQGGNQPQHF.

This clonotype has just a few counts. J is TRBJ2-7 and V is TRBV20-1; D unclear. The CDR3 is 13 residues long. CDR1 is DFQATT and CDR2 is SNEGSKA in the germline V gene (reference sequence). The V end lost 5 bases, the J end lost 3 bases, and 14 bases lay between the germline ends. DNA of the CDR3: TGCAGTGCTGAACCCATTGACGACTACGAGCAGTACTTC. Translated: CSAEPIDDYEQYF.

This clonotype occurred a few times. The chain has TRBV7-3 and TRBJ2-2, with D perhaps matching TRBD1 (6 bases). Trimming took 3 bases from V and 5 from J, leaving 16 bases between them. The CDR3 has 16 residues. CDR1 and CDR2 from the germline V gene are SGHTA and FQGTGA. The CDR3 loop reads CASSFDGTTLTGELFF. DNA for the CDR3: TGTGCCAGCAGCTTCGACGGGACAACGCTTACCGGGGAGCTGTTTTTT.

This clonotype was detected only a few times. This chain links TRBV7-2 with TRBJ2-5; D remains ambiguous. Germline V gene data show CDR1 as SGHTA and CDR2 as FQGNSA. V was pared by 8 bases and J by 6 bases, with 13 bases between. The CDR3 is 12 residues long. The CDR3 protein is CASSGHGQTQYF. The CDR3 DNA reads TGTGCCAGCTCGGGCCACGGCCAGACCCAGTACTTC.

Only a few counts were recorded for this clonotype. This rearrangement joins TRBV29-1 to TRBJ2-5; the match to TRBD1 covers 9 bases. The CDR3 totals 12 residues. CDR1 is SQVTM, CDR2 ANQGSEA, per germline. The CDR3 nucleotides read TGCAGTTGGACAGGGGTTAAGGAGACCCAGTACTTC. Its protein is CSWTGVKETQYF.

A note on this clonotype: The germline gene is not matched at one end of the junction; a read error may be the cause. The chain carries TRBV20-1 and TRBJ2-3; D is perhaps TRBD2 (5 bases). The CDR3 sequence is 15 residues long. Germline values: CDR1 DFQATT, CDR2 SNEGSKA (reference sequence). The CDR3 region has the DNA TGCAGTGCTCACGCACGCGGAGCTAGCACAGATACGCGGTATTTT. Protein sequence: CSAHARGASTDTRYF.

This clonotype was observed a handful of times. The chain combines TRBV7-2 with TRBJ2-7, with 8 bases that match TRBD1. CDR3 length: 15 residues. The trim removed 3 bases at V and 3 bases at J, leaving 7 bases unmatched. Germline-derived CDR1 and CDR2 are SGHTA and FQGNSA. The CDR3 DNA follows: TGTGCCAGCAGCTTGATCGGACAGGGCTACTACGAGCAGTACTTC. It is translated as CASSLIGQGYYEQYF.